The 19 T cell receptor beta chains below all came from one sample that was sequenced in a study of Ad26.COV2.S vaccination and SARS-CoV-2 variants. TCRdb's copy holds only in-frame clones and misses some; the assay was immunoSEQ multiplex PCR. The sample records about 430,000 clones, 80% to 95% being singletons. Sample treatment: some 20 received Ad26.COV2.S at low or high dose, single or two shots; 5 received placebo; per-sample allocation not given. Specimens were obtained on day 63 following the first vaccine or placebo injection. The specimen was peripheral blood, collected in a trial of Ad26.COV2.S vaccine versus placebo. Receptor source: a person aged 18-65 years who received the Ad26.COV2.S COVID-19 vaccine or a placebo.

The chain is built from TRBV10-1 and TRBJ2-1; TRBD2 matches 10 bases. The CDR3 sequence is 14 residues long. V lost 4 bases, J lost 5 bases, and 2 bases stayed unmatched. Germline values: CDR1 WNHNN, CDR2 SYGVQD (reference sequence). CDR3 region: CASSVLAGDNEQFF. As DNA, the CDR3 is TGCGCCAGCAGTGTGCTAGCGGGAGACAATGAGCAGTTCTTC.

This rearrangement joins TRBV15 to TRBJ2-7, with TRBD1 matching over 7 bases. Looked up from germline, CDR1 is LNHNV and CDR2 is YYDKDF (reference sequence). This CDR3 is 15 amino acids long. The V gene end was trimmed by 4 bases and the J gene end by 2 bases; junction bases not matched to a gene: 8. As DNA, the CDR3 is TGTGCCACCAGCAATACCGACAGGGACCCCTACGAGCAGTACTTC. Amino acid sequence: CATSNTDRDPYEQYF.

This chain joins TRBV5-1 and TRBJ2-7; no firm D call. Trimming cost V 4 bases and J 0 bases, with 11 bases left between them. Germline V gives CDR1 SGHRS, CDR2 YFSETQ. This CDR3 region has 14 residues. This chain's CDR3 is CASSETVSSYEQYF. CDR3 nucleotides: TGCGCCAGCAGCGAGACGGTAAGCTCCTACGAGCAGTACTTC.

The rearrangement joins TRBV6-5 to TRBJ2-5; TRBD2 agrees at 9 bases. Germline V gives CDR1 MNHEY, CDR2 SVGAGI. The CDR3 is 15 residues long. After removal of 0 bases from V and 3 bases from J, the junction contained 2 bases not matched to a gene. CDR3 coding DNA: TGTGCCAGCAGTTACTCGCCTAGCGGGAAAGAGACCCAGTACTTC. Its translation: CASSYSPSGKETQYF.

This clone was recorded once. The chain combines TRBV10-2 with TRBJ2-3, with D perhaps matching TRBD1 (7 bases). Trimming left V 5 bases short and J 6 bases short, with 18 bases between. CDR1 is WSHSY, CDR2 SAAADI, per germline. This CDR3 spans 15 amino acids. The DNA for the CDR3 is TGCGCCAGCAGTTGGACTACAGGGGTTAAGGATACGCAGTATTTT. Its protein product is CASSWTTGVKDTQYF.

This clone has only one observation. The chain recombines TRBV5-1 with TRBJ2-1; TRBD2 matches at 11 bases. CDR3 length: 15 amino acids. CDR1 and CDR2 from the germline V gene are SGHRS and YFSETQ. J gave up 7 bases and V 1 base, and 4 bases lay outside the gene matches. The CDR3 nucleotides are TGCGCCAGCAGCTTGCTTACTAGCGGGAGTAATGAGCAGTTCTTC. Residues: CASSLLTSGSNEQFF.

The chain combines TRBV7-9 with TRBJ2-7; TRBD2 matches at 11 bases. This CDR3 has 15 residues. V dropped 6 bases and J dropped 2; count of bases not matched to a gene: 6. Per germline, CDR1 SEHNR and CDR2 FQNEAQ (reference sequence). The CDR3 sequence is CASRGGLAETYEQYF. The CDR3 DNA reads TGTGCCAGCAGGGGGGGACTAGCGGAGACCTACGAGCAGTACTTC.

V and J are TRBV2 and TRBJ1-2; the D is unclear. This CDR3 contains 13 residues. Germline V CDR1 and CDR2: SNHLY, FYNNEI. V gave up 3 bases and J gave up 4 bases, with 9 bases separating them. CDR3 coding DNA: TGTGCCAGCAGTGACGGTACCGTCTATGGCTACACCTTC. It specifies CASSDGTVYGYTF.

The chain carries TRBV28 and TRBJ2-3, with 11 bases that match TRBD1. Looked up from germline, CDR1 is MDHEN and CDR2 is SYDVKM. Trimming removed 6 bases from V and 2 bases from J; junction bases left unmatched: 10. The CDR3 is made up of 17 amino acids. CDR3 in amino acids: CASRSGTGGPLTDTQYF. CDR3 sequence (DNA): TGTGCCAGCAGATCGGGGACAGGGGGGCCACTCACAGATACGCAGTATTTT.

This clone was observed once. The rearrangement uses TRBV4-3 and TRBJ2-5; D not resolved. The CDR3 has 15 residues. Trimming cost V 0 bases and J 5 bases, with 13 bases left between them. Germline assignment: CDR1 LGHNA and CDR2 YSLEER. CDR3 region: CASSQDSGPRETQYF. The CDR3 DNA sequence: TGCGCCAGCAGCCAAGATTCCGGTCCTCGGGAGACCCAGTACTTC.

The chain has TRBV14 and TRBJ2-1; D perhaps matches TRBD2 (5 bases). The CDR3 has 14 amino acids. Germline lookup yields CDR1 SGHDN and CDR2 FVKESK. V was cut by 3 bases and J by 4 bases, with 10 bases left in between. The CDR3 spells CASSQSSLYNEQFF. The CDR3 DNA reads as TGTGCCAGCAGCCAGTCTAGCCTATACAATGAGCAGTTCTTC.

This clone was found a few times. The chain is built from TRBV19 and TRBJ1-1; D not certain. The CDR3 is 15 amino acids. Trimming stripped 5 bases from V and 1 base from J, with 14 bases between. Germline values: CDR1 LNHDA, CDR2 SQIVND (reference sequence). CDR3 sequence: CASSLISWGNTEAFF. The CDR3 DNA reads TGTGCCAGTAGTCTAATCTCATGGGGGAACACTGAAGCTTTCTTT. The full variable domain, completed using reference TRBV19 and TRBJ1-1, is DGGITQSPKYLFRKEGQNVTLSCEQNLNHDAMYWYRQDPGQGLRLIYYSQIVNDFQKGDIAEGYSVSREKKESFPLTVTSAQKNPTAFYLCASSLISWGNTEAFFGQGTRLTVV.

The chain carries TRBV3-1 (or the pseudogene TRBV3-2) and TRBJ1-2, with D perhaps TRBD1 (5 bases). CDR3 length: 13 residues. Germline assignment: CDR1 LGHDT and CDR2 YNNKEL (reference sequence). The ends were cut back, 7 bases at V and 5 bases at J, with 14 bases in the middle. CDR3 protein: CASTPLGGYGYTF. In DNA form, the CDR3 reads TGTGCCAGCACCCCATTGGGGGGTTATGGCTACACCTTC.

The chain carries TRBV2 and TRBJ2-7, with D possibly TRBD2 on 6 matching bases. With 5 bases removed from V and 3 bases from J, the gap between germline ends came to 20 bases. Germline assignment: CDR1 SNHLY and CDR2 FYNNEI. This CDR3 has 16 residues. The CDR3 DNA reads as TGTGCCAGCAGTTCAAGCATTGTTTCCGGGGGCTACGAGCAGTACTTC. It yields the protein CASSSSIVSGGYEQYF.

This chain joins TRBV10-3 and TRBJ1-1, with D unclear. The CDR3 runs 14 residues. The germline V and J ends were trimmed by 2 bases and 0 bases, with 7 bases remaining between them. Germline V gives CDR1 ENHRY, CDR2 SYGVKD. For the CDR3, the DNA is TGTGCCATCAGTGAGCCAACAGTGAACACTGAAGCTTTCTTT. The encoded protein is CAISEPTVNTEAFF.

The chain uses TRBV14 and TRBJ2-7; possible D gene TRBD2, 5 bases. The CDR3 has 12 residues. The germline V and J ends were trimmed by 4 bases and 7 bases, with 11 bases remaining between them. CDR1 SGHDN and CDR2 FVKESK come from the germline V gene. The CDR3 sequence: CASSPLSGEQYF. Written as DNA, the CDR3 is TGTGCCAGCAGCCCTTTATCGGGAGAGCAGTACTTC.

The chain carries TRBV3-1 (or the pseudogene TRBV3-2) and TRBJ2-1; 9 positions match TRBD2. CDR1 is LGHDT, CDR2 YNNKEL, per germline (reference sequence). V dropped 4 bases and J dropped 3; count of bases not matched to a gene: 7. The CDR3 runs 16 residues. The DNA of the CDR3 is TGTGCCAGCAGCCCTTCAGGTAGCGGGAGCTACAATGAGCAGTTCTTC. Translated, it gives CASSPSGSGSYNEQFF.

The rearrangement links TRBV6-6 to TRBJ1-2, with unresolved D. This CDR3 has 12 amino acids. Germline values: CDR1 MNHNY, CDR2 SVGAGI (reference sequence). Trimming removed 7 bases from V and 0 bases from J, with 6 bases in between. The CDR3 spells CASTSSNYGYTF. In DNA form, the CDR3 reads TGTGCCAGCACCAGCTCTAACTATGGCTACACCTTC.

The chain recombines TRBV29-1 with TRBJ2-7; 11 nucleotides match TRBD2. The CDR3 length is 15 residues. Per germline, CDR1 SQVTM and CDR2 ANQGSEA. Germline trimming cut 5 bases from V and 4 bases from J; bases unmatched to any gene: 10. CDR3 DNA: TGCAGCGTTCCCAAAACTAGCGGGAGTTCGTACGAGCAGTACTTC. This sequence encodes CSVPKTSGSSYEQYF.